Following are 15 T cell receptor beta chains from one sample sequenced in a study of response to subunit inactivated influenza vaccine. TCRdb fed the RT-PCR reads into MiXCR, producing one record per CDR3 protein. The profile shows around 790,000 distinct CDR3 sequences, less than 25% of them singletons. Material: PBMCs from blood, obtained around 5 days after vaccination. These receptors were obtained from a middle-aged man who received an inactivated influenza vaccine.

The V gene is TRBV20-1, the J gene TRBJ1-1; TRBD1 matches at 8 bases. The J segment lost 10 bases and the V segment lost 0 bases, leaving 1 base of the junction unmatched. The CDR3 spans 11 residues. CDR1 is DFQATT and CDR2 is SNEGSKA in the germline V gene (reference sequence). CDR3 DNA sequence: TGCAGTGCTAGAGAAACAGGGGGAGCTTTCTTT. This encodes CSARETGGAFF.

The chain joins TRBV20-1 to TRBJ2-3; D is perhaps TRBD1 or TRBD2 (5 bases each). Germline CDR1 DFQATT, CDR2 SNEGSKA (reference sequence). The CDR3 contains 15 residues. Trimming cost V 0 bases and J 3 bases, with 13 bases left between them. CDR3 sequence (DNA): TGCAGTGCTAGAGATGTAAGCGAGGGGACAGATACGCAGTATTTT. The encoded protein is CSARDVSEGTDTQYF.

J is TRBJ1-5 and V is TRBV6-6; 7 bases are shared with TRBD1. This CDR3 has 13 residues. CDR1 and CDR2 from the germline V gene are MNHNY and SVGAGI (reference sequence). The trim removed 8 bases at V and 8 bases at J, leaving 9 bases unmatched. CDR3 residues: CASSDRVDEPQHF. The CDR3 DNA is TGTGCCAGCTCAGACAGGGTCGATGAGCCCCAGCATTTT.

There are a few counts of this clonotype. The chain joins TRBV4-3 to TRBJ2-2; D is possibly TRBD1 (5 bases). CDR1 LGHNA and CDR2 YSLEER come from the germline V gene. There are 16 residues in the CDR3. The V gene lost 0 bases and the J gene lost 8 bases, with 16 bases spanning the gap. The CDR3 spells CASSQDSRSGLGELFF. DNA of the CDR3: TGCGCCAGCAGCCAAGATTCAAGGTCAGGGCTAGGGGAGCTGTTTTTT.

The chain links TRBV28 to TRBJ2-1; 16 bases align to TRBD2. Germline V gene data show CDR1 as MDHEN and CDR2 as SYDVKM. There are 15 residues in the CDR3. V was pared by 0 bases and J by 10 bases, with 0 bases of the junction left unmatched. The CDR3 spells CASSLWGLAGGEQFF. In DNA form, the CDR3 reads TGTGCCAGCAGTTTATGGGGACTAGCGGGGGGGGAGCAGTTCTTC.

The chain uses TRBV20-1 and TRBJ2-3; 8 bases are shared with TRBD2. The CDR3 totals 15 residues. Losses at the gene ends were 4 bases for V and 2 bases for J; bases not matched to a gene: 8. Germline CDR1 DFQATT, CDR2 SNEGSKA (reference sequence). The CDR3 coding sequence is TGCAGTGCTAACGGGCTAGCGGGCGTCACAGATACGCAGTATTTT. It yields the protein CSANGLAGVTDTQYF.

This clonotype has just a few counts. V and J are TRBV20-1 and TRBJ2-7, with D possibly TRBD1 on 6 matching bases. With 2 bases removed from V and 2 bases from J, the gap between germline ends came to 13 bases. Germline V lookup: CDR1 DFQATT, CDR2 SNEGSKA (reference sequence). CDR3 length: 14 amino acids. The CDR3 DNA is TGCAGTGCTAGAAATCCAAGGGACACCTACGAGCAGTACTTC. It is translated as CSARNPRDTYEQYF.

This clonotype was counted once. The gene calls are TRBV12-3 or TRBV12-4 and TRBJ1-1; D not resolved. The CDR3 sequence is 11 residues long. V was shortened by 3 bases and J by 7 bases, with 6 bases between the two germline ends. CDR3 sequence reads: CASSFGLEAFF. The CDR3 DNA reads TGTGCCAGCAGTTTCGGGCTTGAAGCTTTCTTT.

The chain combines TRBV7-9 with TRBJ2-6; D gene uncertain. Germline CDR1 and CDR2: SEHNR and FQNEAQ (reference sequence). The CDR3 covers 17 residues. Trimming pared 1 base from V and 0 bases from J, leaving 10 bases between. The CDR3 sequence is CASSLDGLPSGANVLTF. The CDR3 DNA follows: TGTGCCAGCAGCTTAGATGGGTTGCCCTCTGGGGCCAACGTCCTGACTTTC.

The chain combines TRBV10-3 with TRBJ2-2; D possibly corresponds to TRBD2 (6 bases). CDR3 length equals 17 residues. Trimming took 6 bases from V and 0 from J, leaving 17 bases between them. Germline values: CDR1 ENHRY, CDR2 SYGVKD. CDR3: CAIRGSSGTSNTGELFF. Written as DNA, the CDR3 is TGTGCCATCAGGGGCAGTAGCGGAACATCGAACACCGGGGAGCTGTTTTTT.

Many counts were recorded for this clonotype. The CDR3 spells CASSQDVAGGHREQFF. CDR3 bases: TGTGCCAGCAGCCAAGATGTAGCGGGAGGTCATAGGGAGCAGTTCTTC. This chain connects TRBV4-2 to TRBJ2-1; the match to TRBD2 covers 10 bases. The CDR3 extends over 16 amino acids. With V trimmed by 0 bases and J by 10 bases, 9 bases remained unmatched. Germline CDR1 reads LGHNA; CDR2 reads YNFKEQ.

This rearrangement joins TRBV10-3 to TRBJ2-5, with no clear D. Germline CDR1 is ENHRY and CDR2 is SYGVKD. There are 14 residues in the CDR3. The V gene lost 3 bases and the J gene lost 1 base, with 9 bases spanning the gap. The CDR3: CAISERQFQETQYF. CDR3 DNA sequence: TGTGCCATCAGTGAAAGGCAGTTCCAAGAGACCCAGTACTTC.

The V gene is TRBV4-3, the J gene TRBJ2-1; D perhaps matches TRBD2 (6 bases). The CDR3 has 14 amino acids. Germline V gene sequence: CDR1 LGHNA, CDR2 YSLEER. V dropped 0 bases and J dropped 6 bases, with 9 bases sitting between them. As DNA, the CDR3 is TGCGCCAGCAGCCAAGATTCCGGGGGCAATGAGCAGTTCTTC. Translation gives CASSQDSGGNEQFF.

V and J are TRBV6-6 and TRBJ1-4, with D possibly TRBD1 on 5 matching bases. The CDR3 is made up of 12 amino acids. Trimming stripped 4 bases from V and 7 bases from J, with 7 bases between. The germline V gene has CDR1 MNHNY and CDR2 SVGAGI (reference sequence). CDR3 residues: CASSWDSEKLFF. CDR3 DNA sequence: TGTGCCAGCAGTTGGGACTCTGAAAAACTGTTTTTT.

The chain couples TRBV30 to TRBJ1-5, with no clear D. This CDR3 comprises 13 residues. CDR1 is GTSNPN and CDR2 is SVGIG in the germline V gene (reference sequence). V lost 0 bases, J lost 1 base, and 4 bases lay in between. The CDR3 DNA reads TGTGCCTGGAGTGTAAGGAGCAATCAGCCCCAGCATTTT. Residues: CAWSVRSNQPQHF.